The 23 T cell receptor beta chains below all came from one sample that was sequenced in a study of shared clonotypes between healthy human individuals. The repertoire was sequenced with immunoSEQ multiplex PCR; TCRdb's copy has only in-frame clones and lacks some. The sample lists about 990,000 clones, approximately 80% occurring once. Specimen: memory CD4+ T cells from PBMCs. The subset denotes: CD45RA-negative fraction. These receptors all stem from a man aged 18 to 30 in good health. Some clones in this sample may be carry-over from other donors' samples.

This clone was detected once. The J gene is TRBJ2-1, the V gene TRBV4-3; D remains ambiguous. Germline CDR1 is LGHNA and CDR2 is YSLEER. The CDR3 totals 14 residues. Deletions cut 0 bases from V and 8 bases from J, with 11 bases between. The CDR3 region has the DNA TGCGCCAGCAGCCAAGAGCTTGCTAACGATGAGCAGTTCTTC. It specifies CASSQELANDEQFF.

V usage is TRBV27 and J usage is TRBJ1-5, with 9 bases aligning to TRBD1. The CDR3 length is 17 residues. Germline values: CDR1 MNHEY, CDR2 SMNVEV (reference sequence). Unmatched junction bases numbered 6, after V lost 2 bases and J lost 1 base. CDR3 DNA sequence: TGTGCCAGCAGTTTAGTAGGACAGGGGTACAGCAATCAGCCCCAGCATTTT. This encodes CASSLVGQGYSNQPQHF.

The chain is built from TRBV19 and TRBJ1-5, with 10 positions matching TRBD1. After removal of 5 bases from V and 8 bases from J, the junction contained 9 bases not matched to a gene. This CDR3 spans 15 amino acids. Germline V gene sequence: CDR1 LNHDA, CDR2 SQIVND (reference sequence). CDR3 in amino acids: CASSPIAGQGKPQHF. Written as DNA, the CDR3 is TGTGCCAGTAGTCCAATCGCGGGACAGGGGAAGCCCCAGCATTTT.

The CDR3 loop is CASSSDRQFGYTF. As DNA, the CDR3 is TGTGCCAGCAGCTCCGACCGACAGTTTGGCTACACCTTC. The rearrangement uses TRBV5-4 and TRBJ1-2, with D maybe TRBD1 (5 bases). Trimming left V 3 bases short and J 7 bases short, with 13 bases between. The germline gives CDR1 SGHNT, CDR2 YYREEE (reference sequence). The CDR3 is 13 residues long. Looking up the rest from reference TRBV5-4 and TRBJ1-2 gives the full variable domain: ETGVTQSPTHLIKTRGQQVTLRCSSQSGHNTVSWYQQALGQGPQFIFQYYREEENGRGNFPPRFSGLQFPNYSSELNVNALELDDSALYLCASSSDRQFGYTFGSGTRLTVV.

Comments on this clone: The identical CDR3 is also encoded by other nucleotide sequences in the sample. The chain links TRBV2 to TRBJ2-7; D unresolved. V was shortened by 4 bases and J by 3 bases, with 4 bases between the two germline ends. Germline CDR1 reads SNHLY; CDR2 reads FYNNEI. The CDR3 runs to 11 residues. DNA for the CDR3: TGTGCCAGCAGTGGAAACTACGAGCAGTACTTC. Translated, it gives CASSGNYEQYF.

V is TRBV7-3 and J is TRBJ2-7, with D perhaps assigned TRBD1 or TRBD2 (5 bases each). The V gene's germline CDR1 is SGHTA and CDR2 FQGTGA. Trimming pared 2 bases from V and 5 bases from J, leaving 13 bases between. There are 14 residues in the CDR3. CDR3 bases: TGTGCCAGCAGCTTATTGGGACCCCAGGACGAGCAGTACTTC. Amino acids: CASSLLGPQDEQYF.

The rearrangement joins TRBV19 to TRBJ1-4; 8 bases agree with TRBD1. Per the germline V gene, CDR1 is LNHDA and CDR2 is SQIVND (reference sequence). J was trimmed by 8 bases and V by 7 bases; bases with no gene match: 12. The CDR3 is 15 residues long. The CDR3 here is CASTSWTGRREKLFF. CDR3 nucleotides: TGTGCCAGTACCTCTTGGACAGGGAGGAGAGAAAAACTGTTTTTT. Filled out from reference TRBV19 and TRBJ1-4, the complete variable domain reads DGGITQSPKYLFRKEGQNVTLSCEQNLNHDAMYWYRQDPGQGLRLIYYSQIVNDFQKGDIAEGYSVSREKKESFPLTVTSAQKNPTAFYLCASTSWTGRREKLFFGSGTQLSVL.

V gene TRBV2 combines with J gene TRBJ2-7, with D possibly TRBD2 on 6 matching bases. The CDR3 has 13 residues. Trimming left V 6 bases short and J 3 bases short, with 12 bases between. Germline V gene lookup returns CDR1 SNHLY and CDR2 FYNNEI. This CDR3 reads CASRVGGVYEQYF. The CDR3 DNA reads TGTGCCAGCAGAGTCGGGGGTGTCTACGAGCAGTACTTC.

The chain combines TRBV11-3 with TRBJ2-3, with TRBD2 identical over 14 bases. This CDR3 contains 16 residues. The V segment lost 4 bases and the J segment 6 bases; nucleotides outside the gene matches: 6. CDR1 and CDR2 (germline): SGHNT, YENEEA. Here the CDR3 DNA reads TGTGCCAGCAGCTCCGGGACTAGCGGGAGATCCGATACGCAGTATTTT. Amino acids: CASSSGTSGRSDTQYF.

The J gene is TRBJ2-7, the V gene TRBV6-1, with D possibly being TRBD1 (6 bases). V was clipped by 4 bases and J by 4 bases, with 14 bases between them. The CDR3 sequence is 14 residues long. CDR1 is MNHNS, CDR2 SASEGT, per germline. CDR3 in amino acids: CASSVRDIPYEQYF. The CDR3 nucleotides are TGTGCCAGCAGTGTCCGGGACATCCCATACGAGCAGTACTTC.

In its sample, this clone was seen once. Germline is not matched at one junction end, which may reflect a read error. V gene TRBV27 combines with J gene TRBJ1-3, with D unresolved. The CDR3 has 12 amino acids. CDR1 and CDR2 from the germline V gene are MNHEY and SMNVEV (reference sequence). CDR3 loop: CGSGESGNTIYF. CDR3 in DNA: TGTGGCAGCGGGGAGTCTGGAAACACCATATATTTT.

V is TRBV7-8 and J is TRBJ2-2; D is possibly TRBD1 (5 bases). Per the germline V gene, CDR1 is SGHVS and CDR2 is FQNEAQ. Trimming pared 1 base from V and 4 bases from J, leaving 16 bases between. This CDR3 spans 17 amino acids. The CDR3 nucleotides are TGTGCCAGCAGCTTAGATGGGGCTGCACAGTCCACCGGGGAGCTGTTTTTT. It codes for CASSLDGAAQSTGELFF.

For the CDR3, the DNA is TGTGCCTGGGGCAAGCAGGGGCAAGGGCAGTTCTTC. This encodes CAWGKQGQGQFF. The chain recombines TRBV30 with TRBJ2-1; possible D gene TRBD1, 6 bases. Germline V gene sequence: CDR1 GTSNPN, CDR2 SVGIG (reference sequence). V lost 5 bases and J lost 12, with 17 bases in between. There are 12 residues in the CDR3.

This chain connects TRBV9 to TRBJ1-4, with TRBD1 identical over 8 bases. The CDR3 extends over 15 amino acids. Unmatched junction bases numbered 10, after V lost 4 bases and J lost 8 bases. The germline CDR1 and CDR2 sequences are SGDLS and YYNGEE. The CDR3 bases are TGTGCCAGCAGCACTGGACAGGGTGAATACGAAAAACTGTTTTTT. Protein sequence: CASSTGQGEYEKLFF.

The genes are TRBV7-2 and TRBJ1-1, with D uncertain. The CDR3 extends over 13 amino acids. Germline lookup yields CDR1 SGHTA and CDR2 FQGNSA. V gave up 1 base and J gave up 0 bases, with 3 bases separating them. CDR3: CASSLVMNTEAFF. The CDR3 nucleotides are TGTGCCAGCAGCTTAGTTATGAACACTGAAGCTTTCTTT.

This chain uses TRBV28 with TRBJ1-2; possible D gene TRBD1, 5 bases. Germline V lookup: CDR1 MDHEN, CDR2 SYDVKM. The CDR3 runs to 13 residues. V gave up 6 bases and J gave up 8 bases, with 16 bases separating them. The CDR3 protein is CASSPPRGGGYTF. CDR3 bases: TGTGCCAGCAGCCCCCCGAGGGGAGGAGGCTACACCTTC.

This chain links TRBV11-2 with TRBJ1-4; 9 nucleotides line up with TRBD1. CDR3 length equals 14 residues. After removal of 6 bases from V and 8 bases from J, the junction contained 7 bases not matched to a gene. The germline gives CDR1 SGHAT, CDR2 FQNNGV. CDR3 in amino acids: CASRQQGAKEKLFF. The CDR3 DNA reads TGTGCCAGCAGGCAACAGGGGGCGAAGGAAAAACTGTTTTTT.

The V gene is TRBV7-2, the J gene TRBJ1-2; maybe TRBD1 (5 bases). The CDR3 contains 14 residues. Germline V lookup: CDR1 SGHTA, CDR2 FQGNSA. Trimming removed 4 bases from V and 2 bases from J, with 11 bases in between. This chain's CDR3 is CASSYYGGNYGYTF. The CDR3 DNA sequence: TGTGCCAGCAGCTACTACGGGGGGAACTATGGCTACACCTTC.

This clone has just a few counts. The CDR3 DNA sequence: TGTGCCAGCAGCCAGGGAAGTATCTCTGGAAACACCATATATTTT. Translation: CASSQGSISGNTIYF. The rearrangement links TRBV14 to TRBJ1-3; no reliable D call. The germline V gene encodes CDR1 SGHDN and CDR2 FVKESK. The CDR3 sequence is 15 residues long. Trimming stripped 3 bases from V and 0 bases from J, with 9 bases between.

A remark on this clone: Other DNA sequences from this sample encode an identical CDR3 as well. The chain recombines TRBV7-2 with TRBJ2-1; D is uncertain. CDR3 length equals 13 residues. Germline values: CDR1 SGHTA, CDR2 FQGNSA. V shed 1 base and J shed 4 bases, with 5 bases lying between them. The CDR3 sequence is CASSLDGYNEQFF. The CDR3 DNA sequence: TGTGCCAGCAGCTTAGATGGTTACAATGAGCAGTTCTTC. The full variable domain, with the rest looked up from reference TRBV7-2 and TRBJ2-1, is GAGVSQSPSNKVTEKGKDVELRCDPISGHTALYWYRQSLGQGLEFLIYFQGNSAPDKSGLPSDRFSAERTGGSVSTLTIQRTQQEDSAVYLCASSLDGYNEQFFGPGTRLTVL.

The chain carries TRBV27 and TRBJ1-4; a weak D match, TRBD1 (5 bases). The CDR3 covers 15 residues. Trimming stripped 5 bases from V and 2 bases from J, with 12 bases between. Looked up from germline, CDR1 is MNHEY and CDR2 is SMNVEV (reference sequence). The CDR3 loop is CASSLTRGTNEKLFF. The CDR3 DNA reads as TGTGCCAGCAGTCTCACGCGGGGGACTAATGAAAAACTGTTTTTT. The full variable domain, completed using reference TRBV27 and TRBJ1-4, is EAQVTQNPRYLITVTGKKLTVTCSQNMNHEYMSWYRQDPGLGLRQIYYSMNVEVTDKGDVPEGYKVSRKEKRNFPLILESPSPNQTSLYFCASSLTRGTNEKLFFGSGTQLSVL.

The chain couples TRBV29-1 to TRBJ2-7; TRBD2 aligns across 14 bases. CDR3 length: 14 amino acids. Germline V gene lookup returns CDR1 SQVTM and CDR2 ANQGSEA. The V and J ends lost 6 bases and 7 bases, in that order; junction bases with no gene match: 8. The CDR3 sequence is CSVQPGLAGVEQYF. CDR3 DNA: TGCAGCGTACAACCGGGACTAGCGGGAGTTGAGCAGTACTTC.

This clone was seen at least ten times. This chain links TRBV29-1 with TRBJ2-2; 7 bases are shared with TRBD2. J gave up 5 bases and V 7 bases, and 7 bases lay outside the gene matches. This CDR3 spans 13 amino acids. The germline CDR1 and CDR2 sequences are SQVTM and ANQGSEA. The DNA of the CDR3 is TGCAGCGCGCGGCGGGAGAGGACCGGGGAGCTGTTTTTT. Encoded protein: CSARRERTGELFF.